The 23 T cell receptor beta chains reported below all come from one sample, sequenced in a study of human T cells and chemical hapten exposure. TCRdb used MiXCR to reprocess the 5' RACE reads, holding one entry per CDR3 protein. The sample has 130,000 or so distinct CDR3 sequences, about 4.3% seen once; the top ten hold over 1.1%. RNA extraction used unfractionated whole blood as the source of total RNA. The source of these receptors is a female donor in good health.

This clonotype was seen ten or more times. The chain joins TRBV9 to TRBJ2-5; D gene unclear. Trimming took off 0 bases at V and 4 bases at J, with 10 bases between the two ends. The CDR3 has 14 amino acids. Germline V gene data show CDR1 as SGDLS and CDR2 as YYNGEE. The chain's CDR3 is CASSVGLRSETQYF. In DNA, the CDR3 is TGTGCCAGCAGCGTAGGGCTCCGCTCAGAGACCCAGTACTTC. The full variable domain, rest sourced from reference TRBV9 and TRBJ2-5, is DSGVTQTPKHLITATGQRVTLRCSPRSGDLSVYWYQQSLDQGLQFLIQYYNGEERAKGNILERFSAQQFPDLHSELNLSSLELGDSALYFCASSVGLRSETQYFGPGTRLLVL.

This clonotype was detected many times. V gene TRBV7-9 combines with J gene TRBJ2-3; TRBD1 aligns across 12 bases. Germline V gives CDR1 SEHNR, CDR2 FQNEAQ (reference sequence). This CDR3 is 16 amino acids long. V was clipped by 5 bases and J by 6 bases; unmatched bases: 9. In nucleotides, the CDR3 is TGTGCCAGCAGCGGGCCGGGACAGGGGGCTTCGGATACGCAGTATTTT. Translating it yields CASSGPGQGASDTQYF.

This clonotype was observed at least ten times. The rearrangement uses TRBV7-9 and TRBJ2-1, with TRBD2 matching over 8 bases. V was pared by 2 bases and J by 4 bases, with 13 bases of the junction left unmatched. This CDR3 contains 18 residues. Germline loops: CDR1 SEHNR, CDR2 FQNEAQ (reference sequence). Written as DNA, the CDR3 is TGTGCCAGCAGCTTACACCCCCTGGGGCGGGGGGTATACAATGAGCAGTTCTTC. Protein: CASSLHPLGRGVYNEQFF.

This clonotype was observed at least ten times. CDR3 in amino acids: CASSPTGIGAFF. For the CDR3, the DNA is TGTGCCAGCAGCCCAACAGGGATTGGAGCTTTCTTT. The rearrangement joins TRBV3-1 to TRBJ1-1; D perhaps matches TRBD1 (6 bases). V shed 4 bases and J shed 10 bases, with 13 bases lying between them. Germline loops: CDR1 LGHDT, CDR2 YNNKEL (reference sequence). The CDR3 contains 12 residues.

This clonotype was counted at least ten times. The rearrangement uses TRBV6-5 and TRBJ2-2; the D is unclear. The germline V and J ends were trimmed by 0 bases and 6 bases, with 5 bases remaining between them. Germline V gene data show CDR1 as MNHEY and CDR2 as SVGAGI. This CDR3 comprises 13 residues. CDR3 sequence reads: CASSYSAAGELFF. DNA of the CDR3: TGTGCCAGCAGTTACTCGGCAGCCGGGGAGCTGTTTTTT.

This clonotype has a handful of counts. The V call is TRBV5-1, the J call TRBJ1-2; TRBD1 might be the D (5 bases). The CDR3 contains 13 residues. Deletions cut 6 bases from V and 6 bases from J, with 15 bases between. Germline CDR1 and CDR2: SGHRS and YFSETQ. The CDR3 sequence: CASTRDGDDGYTF. CDR3 DNA sequence: TGCGCCAGCACCAGGGACGGAGATGATGGCTACACCTTC.

This clonotype was observed at least ten times. The rearrangement joins TRBV13 to TRBJ1-1; a possible D gene is TRBD1 (6 bases). The CDR3 runs 17 residues. V was trimmed by 4 bases and J by 10 bases, leaving 28 bases between them. CDR1 and CDR2 from the germline V gene are PRHDT and FYEKMQ (reference sequence). CDR3 region: CASSSRKWQGNVFRAFF. The CDR3 DNA reads as TGTGCCAGCAGCTCTCGTAAATGGCAGGGGAATGTGTTTAGAGCTTTCTTT. Full variable domain (rest looked up from reference TRBV13 and TRBJ1-1): AAGVIQSPRHLIKEKRETATLKCYPIPRHDTVYWYQQGPGQDPQFLISFYEKMQSDKGSIPDRFSAQQFSDYHSELNMSSLELGDSALYFCASSSRKWQGNVFRAFFGQGTRLTVV.

In nucleotides, the CDR3 is TGTGCCAGCAGTGAATATTGGACTGCATCACAGCCCCAGCATTTT. This sequence encodes CASSEYWTASQPQHF. This chain uses TRBV25-1 with TRBJ1-5, with D unresolved. Germline V lookup: CDR1 MGHDK, CDR2 SYGVNS. The V and J ends lost 0 bases and 7 bases respectively, with 13 bases between them. The CDR3 has 15 amino acids. Using reference TRBV25-1 and TRBJ1-5 for the parts outside the CDR3, the full variable domain is EADIYQTPRYLVIGTGKKITLECSQTMGHDKMYWYQQDPGMELHLIHYSYGVNSTEKGDLSSESTVSRIRTEHFPLTLESARPSHTSQYLCASSEYWTASQPQHFGDGTRLSIL.

This clonotype was seen a handful of times. The V gene is TRBV19, the J gene TRBJ1-2, with D tentatively TRBD1 (6 bases). This CDR3 comprises 17 residues. The germline gives CDR1 LNHDA, CDR2 SQIVND (reference sequence). Trimming pared 7 bases from V and 1 base from J, leaving 22 bases between. CDR3 protein: CASILRSRTDSNYGYTF. Written as DNA, the CDR3 is TGTGCCAGTATACTCCGGTCCCGGACAGACAGTAACTATGGCTACACCTTC. The variable domain in full, with the rest retrieved from reference TRBV19 and TRBJ1-2, is DGGITQSPKYLFRKEGQNVTLSCEQNLNHDAMYWYRQDPGQGLRLIYYSQIVNDFQKGDIAEGYSVSREKKESFPLTVTSAQKNPTAFYLCASILRSRTDSNYGYTFGSGTRLTVV.

About this clonotype: This may arise from a read error, as a much more abundant clone is one base away. This chain joins TRBV5-1 and TRBJ2-2; possibly TRBD2 for D (5 bases). The CDR3 length is 14 residues. Germline CDR1 reads SGHRS; CDR2 reads YFSETQ. The CDR3 DNA reads as TGCCCCAGCATCGAGGGTCCGAACACCGGGGAGCTGTTTTTT. It yields the protein CPSIEGPNTGELFF.

In this sample, this clonotype turned up many times. CDR3 nucleotides: TGTGCCAGCAGCCAAGACAGCGGGGGGAACGAGCAGTACTTC. Translation: CASSQDSGGNEQYF. This rearrangement joins TRBV3-1 to TRBJ2-7; 9 nucleotides agree with TRBD2. Germline V gene data show CDR1 as LGHDT and CDR2 as YNNKEL (reference sequence). The CDR3 is 14 residues long. Trimming at V came to 0 bases and at J to 5 bases, leaving 2 bases not matched to a gene.

This clonotype was seen at least ten times. This chain links TRBV6-2 or TRBV6-3 with TRBJ2-7; 7 nucleotides align to TRBD1. CDR3 length equals 14 residues. V gave up 6 bases and J gave up 2 bases; unmatched junction bases: 7. Germline loops: CDR1 MNHEY, CDR2 SVGEGT. CDR3 in DNA: TGTGCCAGCAGCCTACAGGGGTTGGCCTACGAGCAGTACTTC. Translating gives CASSLQGLAYEQYF.

This clonotype was observed at least ten times. This chain joins TRBV9 and TRBJ1-5; D remains unclear. Trimming shortened V by 3 bases and J by 0 bases, and 4 bases separated the two germline ends. The CDR3 covers 13 residues. Germline V CDR1 and CDR2: SGDLS, YYNGEE. The CDR3 protein is CASSANSNQPQHF. The CDR3 nucleotides are TGTGCCAGCAGCGCTAATAGCAATCAGCCCCAGCATTTT.

The chain couples TRBV9 to TRBJ1-1; D is perhaps TRBD1 (5 bases). This CDR3 is built from 15 residues. Trimming shortened V by 1 base and J by 6 bases, and 16 bases separated the two germline ends. The V gene's germline CDR1 is SGDLS and CDR2 YYNGEE. CDR3 protein: CASSVSPQGLAEAFF. The CDR3 DNA reads as TGTGCCAGCAGCGTATCCCCCCAGGGCTTGGCTGAAGCTTTCTTT.

In this sample, this clonotype turned up many times. The chain is built from TRBV19 and TRBJ2-5; possibly TRBD1 for D (6 bases). V was shortened by 6 bases and J by 1 base, with 18 bases between the two germline ends. The CDR3 is 16 amino acids. Germline-derived CDR1 and CDR2 are LNHDA and SQIVND (reference sequence). The DNA of the CDR3 is TGTGCCAGTAGCCAGCCGGGACAAACTTTCCAAGAGACCCAGTACTTC. Translation: CASSQPGQTFQETQYF.

There are many counts of this clonotype. The chain combines TRBV6-6 with TRBJ2-6, with 9 positions matching TRBD1. The CDR3 has 17 residues. V dropped 9 bases and J dropped 0; count of bases not matched to a gene: 9. Germline CDR1 is MNHNY and CDR2 is SVGAGI (reference sequence). This CDR3 is CASRTGQGLSGANVLTF. CDR3 DNA: TGTGCCAGTAGGACGGGACAGGGCCTCTCTGGGGCCAACGTCCTGACTTTC.

This clonotype has ten or more counts. This sequence joins TRBV11-2 and TRBJ1-2; no clear D. V was clipped by 0 bases and J by 2 bases, with 13 bases between them. The CDR3 spans 16 residues. Per germline, CDR1 SGHAT and CDR2 FQNNGV. The CDR3 sequence: CASSLDRVALNYGYTF. CDR3 bases: TGTGCCAGCAGCTTAGATCGAGTAGCCCTCAACTATGGCTACACCTTC. Drawing the rest from reference TRBV11-2 and TRBJ1-2, the complete variable domain is EAGVAQSPRYKIIEKRQSVAFWCNPISGHATLYWYQQILGQGPKLLIQFQNNGVVDDSQLPKDRFSAERLKGVDSTLKIQPAKLEDSAVYLCASSLDRVALNYGYTFGSGTRLTVV.

This clonotype was observed many times. The V gene is TRBV4-2, the J gene TRBJ2-7, with a weak D call TRBD1 (6 bases). CDR1 LGHNA and CDR2 YNFKEQ come from the germline V gene. Trimming took off 4 bases at V and 2 bases at J, with 18 bases between the two ends. The CDR3 covers 16 residues. CDR3 sequence (DNA): TGTGCCAGCAGCCTCACCCAAGGGGGACCCGCCTACGAGCAGTACTTC. Encoded protein: CASSLTQGGPAYEQYF.

This clonotype was recorded at least ten times. The chain uses TRBV10-3 and TRBJ1-1, with TRBD1 matching 7 bases. V shed 10 bases, J shed 6 bases, and the junction held 8 bases outside the gene matches. This CDR3 contains 12 residues. Per the germline V gene, CDR1 is ENHRY and CDR2 is SYGVKD. Written as DNA, the CDR3 is TGTGCCACCCGGACAGGCGGGGCTGAAGCTTTCTTT. This sequence encodes CATRTGGAEAFF.

The sample holds a few counts of this clonotype. This chain links TRBV2 with TRBJ2-1, with 14 bases identical to TRBD2. Trimming took 2 bases from V and 4 from J; bases not matched to a gene: 7. From germline, CDR1 is SNHLY and CDR2 FYNNEI. This CDR3 spans 18 amino acids. The CDR3 reads CASSEPTSGGARYNEQFF. The CDR3 DNA sequence: TGTGCCAGCAGTGAACCGACTAGCGGGGGGGCCCGTTACAATGAGCAGTTCTTC.

The chain has TRBV7-2 and TRBJ2-5; no reliable D call. Germline values: CDR1 SGHTA, CDR2 FQGNSA. CDR3 size: 15 residues. V was pared by 5 bases and J by 2 bases, with 15 bases between. The CDR3 DNA sequence: TGTGCCAGCAGCACCAATTGGCACCGTCAAGAGACCCAGTACTTC. Protein: CASSTNWHRQETQYF.

This clonotype was counted ten times or more. The J gene is TRBJ2-1, the V gene TRBV29-1; a possible D gene is TRBD2 (5 bases). The CDR3 totals 11 residues. Germline CDR1 reads SQVTM; CDR2 reads ANQGSEA. The ends were cut back, 8 bases at V and 4 bases at J, with 9 bases in the middle. CDR3 protein: CSQKRYNEQFF. The CDR3 bases are TGCAGCCAAAAGCGGTACAATGAGCAGTTCTTC.

There are a few counts of this clonotype. The V gene is TRBV19, the J gene TRBJ1-1; unclear D gene. This CDR3 spans 14 amino acids. Trimming cost V 7 bases and J 3 bases, with 15 bases left between them. Per the germline V gene, CDR1 is LNHDA and CDR2 is SQIVND (reference sequence). The CDR3 bases are TGTGCCAGTACCCCAATTTCGGGTTACACTGAAGCTTTCTTT. Protein sequence: CASTPISGYTEAFF.